These T cell receptor beta chains were read from a single sample in a study of PD-1 blockade in classical Hodgkin lymphoma. The protocol was immunoSEQ multiplex PCR, while the TCRdb copy is restricted to in-frame clones and leaves out a portion. The sample lists approximately 70,000 clones, approximately 93% seen once, with more than 2% in the top ten. Sequencing was carried out using peripheral blood mononuclear cells (PBMCs). These TCRs come from a human donor with classical Hodgkin lymphoma. CDR3s include the opening cysteine and the closing phenylalanine or tryptophan. Fields, in order: clone size, V gene, CDR3 length, J gene, D gene, CDR3 protein, CDR3 DNA. D genes are given only for firm matches. The size entry is marked missing in some rows and otherwise reads once, few, many or a size class.

abundance: NA; v_gene: TRBV18; len: 14; j_gene: TRBJ2-7; d_gene: TRBD1; CDR3aa: CASSGTGPSYEQYF; CDR3nt: TGTGCCAGCTCAGGGACAGGTCCCTCCTACGAGCAGTACTTC
abundance: NA; v_gene: TRBV15; len: 14; j_gene: TRBJ2-2; d_gene: TRBD1; CDR3aa: CATRGTGKAGELFF; CDR3nt: TGTGCCACCAGGGGGACAGGGAAAGCCGGGGAGCTGTTTTTT
abundance: NA; v_gene: TRBV18; len: 13; j_gene: TRBJ1-5; d_gene: NA; CDR3aa: CASSPEGNQPQHF; CDR3nt: TGTGCCAGCTCACCAGAGGGAAACCAGCCCCAGCATTTT
abundance: NA; v_gene: TRBV5-5; len: 11; j_gene: TRBJ2-3; d_gene: NA; CDR3aa: CASSPVNTQYF; CDR3nt: TGTGCCAGCAGCCCCGTTAATACGCAGTATTTT
abundance: once; v_gene: TRBV19; len: 14; j_gene: TRBJ1-1; d_gene: NA; CDR3aa: CASMKDSLNTEAFF; CDR3nt: TGTGCCAGTATGAAGGACAGTTTGAACACTGAAGCTTTCTTT
abundance: NA; v_gene: TRBV5-5; len: 15; j_gene: TRBJ1-6; d_gene: TRBD1; CDR3aa: CASSLEARGNSPLHF; CDR3nt: TGTGCCAGCAGCCTGGAGGCCAGGGGGAATTCACCCCTCCACTTT
abundance: NA; v_gene: TRBV6-1; len: 15; j_gene: TRBJ1-1; d_gene: NA; CDR3aa: CASKGRGAGDTEAFF; CDR3nt: TGTGCCAGCAAGGGCAGGGGCGCTGGGGACACTGAAGCTTTCTTT
abundance: NA; v_gene: TRBV5-1; len: 14; j_gene: TRBJ1-1; d_gene: TRBD1; CDR3aa: CASSSTGPGTEAFF; CDR3nt: TGCGCCAGCAGCTCGACAGGGCCTGGCACTGAAGCTTTCTTT
abundance: NA; v_gene: TRBV10-3; len: 17; j_gene: TRBJ2-2; d_gene: NA; CDR3aa: CATSASGVGPGTGELFF; CDR3nt: TGTGCCACGAGTGCGTCAGGGGTAGGCCCAGGCACCGGGGAGCTGTTTTTT
abundance: NA; v_gene: TRBV28; len: 18; j_gene: TRBJ1-5; d_gene: TRBD1; CDR3aa: CASSLIGRGLGSNQPQHF; CDR3nt: TGTGCCAGCAGTTTAATAGGCAGGGGGCTAGGTAGCAATCAGCCCCAGCATTTT
abundance: NA; v_gene: TRBV7-9; len: 17; j_gene: TRBJ1-2; d_gene: NA; CDR3aa: CASSGGGAESLSYGYTF; CDR3nt: TGTGCCAGCAGCGGCGGGGGCGCCGAGTCGCTTAGCTATGGCTACACCTTC
abundance: NA; v_gene: TRBV5-1; len: 16; j_gene: TRBJ1-2; d_gene: TRBD1; CDR3aa: CASSMDRASLGDGYTF; CDR3nt: TGCGCCAGTTCGATGGACAGGGCCTCCTTAGGGGATGGCTACACCTTC
abundance: NA; v_gene: TRBV9; len: 15; j_gene: TRBJ2-3; d_gene: TRBD2; CDR3aa: CASSVGGRVADTQYF; CDR3nt: TGTGCCAGCAGCGTAGGCGGGAGGGTGGCAGATACGCAGTATTTT
abundance: NA; v_gene: TRBV18; len: 13; j_gene: TRBJ1-4; d_gene: NA; CDR3aa: CASSPETNEKLFF; CDR3nt: TGTGCCAGCTCACCAGAAACTAATGAAAAACTGTTTTTT
abundance: NA; v_gene: TRBV29-1; len: 13; j_gene: TRBJ2-5; d_gene: NA; CDR3aa: CSVDFSGQETQYF; CDR3nt: TGCAGCGTTGACTTCTCTGGACAAGAGACCCAGTACTTC
abundance: NA; v_gene: TRBV6-5; len: 14; j_gene: TRBJ2-3; d_gene: NA; CDR3aa: CASSYSHFTDTQYF; CDR3nt: TGTGCCAGCAGTTACTCCCATTTCACAGATACGCAGTATTTT
abundance: NA; v_gene: TRBV7-8; len: 13; j_gene: TRBJ1-2; d_gene: NA; CDR3aa: CASSLGKAGGYTF; CDR3nt: TGTGCCAGCAGCTTAGGAAAGGCGGGCGGCTACACCTTC
abundance: NA; v_gene: TRBV7-9; len: 15; j_gene: TRBJ2-2; d_gene: NA; CDR3aa: CALRKGDANTGELFF; CDR3nt: TGTGCCCTCAGAAAGGGGGACGCGAACACCGGGGAGCTGTTTTTT
abundance: NA; v_gene: TRBV5-4; len: 16; j_gene: TRBJ2-1; d_gene: TRBD2; CDR3aa: CASTSTSGSSYNEQFF; CDR3nt: TGTGCCAGCACCTCGACTAGCGGAAGCTCCTACAATGAGCAGTTCTTC
abundance: once; v_gene: TRBV6-5; len: 15; j_gene: TRBJ1-1; d_gene: TRBD1; CDR3aa: CASSLNRGLNTEAFF; CDR3nt: TGTGCCAGCAGTTTGAATAGGGGGCTGAACACTGAAGCTTTCTTT
abundance: NA; v_gene: TRBV19; len: 14; j_gene: TRBJ2-7; d_gene: TRBD2; CDR3aa: CASSITSGAGEQYF; CDR3nt: TGTGCCAGTAGTATCACTAGCGGGGCGGGCGAGCAGTACTTC
abundance: NA; v_gene: TRBV2; len: 15; j_gene: TRBJ2-5; d_gene: TRBD1; CDR3aa: CASSTSPGQQETQYF; CDR3nt: TGTGCCAGCAGCACCTCTCCGGGACAGCAAGAGACCCAGTACTTC